The 10 T cell receptor beta chains below come from one sample, sequenced in a study of T cell responses to AZD1222 COVID-19 vaccine. Method: immunoSEQ multiplex PCR; TCRdb's copy keeps in-frame clones and lacks some. The sample has about 180,000 clones; around 94% are singletons. The sequenced sample was peripheral blood, obtained 28 days after the second AZD1222 dose. These receptor sequences come from an adult who received the AZD1222 COVID-19 vaccine.

This clone was seen just once. This rearrangement joins TRBV2 to TRBJ2-1; D gene unclear. V was trimmed by 6 bases and J by 10 bases, leaving 10 bases between them. Germline V gives CDR1 SNHLY, CDR2 FYNNEI. The CDR3 contains 11 residues. This CDR3 reads CASRELGEQFF. For the CDR3, the DNA is TGTGCCAGCAGAGAGTTGGGGGAGCAGTTCTTC.

This clone was detected only a few times. The chain joins TRBV7-9 to TRBJ1-6; the D is unclear. Germline values: CDR1 SEHNR, CDR2 FQNEAQ (reference sequence). The CDR3 contains 15 residues. Trimming left V 2 bases short and J 7 bases short, with 12 bases between. The CDR3 DNA is TGTGCCAGCAGCTTACATGTCGTCTCCAATTCACCCCTCCACTTT. Protein product: CASSLHVVSNSPLHF. The whole variable domain, filled in from reference TRBV7-9 and TRBJ1-6, reads DTGVSQNPRHKITKRGQNVTFRCDPISEHNRLYWYRQTLGQGPEFLTYFQNEAQLEKSRLLSDRFSAERPKGSFSTLEIQRTEQGDSAMYLCASSLHVVSNSPLHFGNGTRLTVT.

The V and J genes are TRBV28 and TRBJ1-5; TRBD1 matches at 7 bases. CDR1 and CDR2 from the germline V gene are MDHEN and SYDVKM. J lost 5 bases, V lost 7 bases, and 11 bases had no gene match. The CDR3 length is 15 residues. The chain's CDR3 is CASNRGQDHHQPQHF. The CDR3 nucleotides read TGTGCCAGCAATCGCGGACAGGACCACCATCAGCCCCAGCATTTT.

The chain is built from TRBV11-2 and TRBJ2-7; D may correspond to TRBD1 or TRBD2 (5 bases each). CDR1 SGHAT and CDR2 FQNNGV come from the germline V gene. V dropped 5 bases and J dropped 5 bases, with 22 bases sitting between them. The length of the CDR3 is 16 residues. The CDR3 nucleotides read TGTGCCAGCAGCGTTCCAGGGTCGGAGGCCTTTGACGAGCAGTACTTC. Protein: CASSVPGSEAFDEQYF.

The chain couples TRBV19 to TRBJ1-4; no clear D gene. Germline V gene lookup returns CDR1 LNHDA and CDR2 SQIVND (reference sequence). The CDR3 extends over 17 amino acids. V was shortened by 6 bases and J by 1 base, with 18 bases between the two germline ends. CDR3 coding DNA: TGTGCCAGTAGCTTAATGTTATACCGCGGAACTAATGAAAAACTGTTTTTT. Its protein product is CASSLMLYRGTNEKLFF.

This chain connects TRBV19 to TRBJ1-3; D not certain. The CDR3 loop spans 16 amino acids. Germline CDR1 and CDR2: LNHDA and SQIVND (reference sequence). Deletions cut 7 bases from V and 3 bases from J, with 19 bases between. The CDR3 sequence is CASTRTSGIFGNTIYF. The CDR3 region has the DNA TGTGCCAGTACGAGAACAAGCGGCATATTTGGAAACACCATATATTTT.

J is TRBJ2-7 and V is TRBV4-2; TRBD2 matches 10 bases. CDR1 and CDR2 (germline): LGHNA, YNFKEQ. The CDR3 totals 17 residues. V trimming: 0 bases; J trimming: 4 bases; junction bases outside the gene matches: 9. In nucleotides, the CDR3 is TGTGCCAGCAGCCAAGATCTACTAGCGGGGACCTTTTACGAGCAGTACTTC. Its translation: CASSQDLLAGTFYEQYF.

The chain uses TRBV5-4 and TRBJ2-1; TRBD2 agrees at 8 bases. With V trimmed by 4 bases and J by 6 bases, 9 bases remained unmatched. The CDR3 covers 15 residues. Germline values: CDR1 SGHNT, CDR2 YYREEE (reference sequence). In nucleotides, the CDR3 is TGTGCCAGCAGCCCTATCGGGGGGGGATCCAATGAGCAGTTCTTC. It yields the protein CASSPIGGGSNEQFF.

The chain has TRBV2 and TRBJ2-2; no clear D gene. Germline loops: CDR1 SNHLY, CDR2 FYNNEI. The V gene lost 10 bases and the J gene lost 7 bases, with 10 bases spanning the gap. The CDR3 consists of 11 residues. The CDR3: CATGAYGELFF. The CDR3 coding sequence is TGTGCCACTGGAGCGTACGGGGAGCTGTTTTTT. Full variable domain (remainder filled in from reference TRBV2 and TRBJ2-2): EPEVTQTPSHQVTQMGQEVILRCVPISNHLYFYWYRQILGQKVEFLVSFYNNEISEKSEIFDDQFSVERPDGSNFTLKIRSTKLEDSAMYFCATGAYGELFFGEGSRLTVL.

The V and J genes are TRBV6-4 and TRBJ2-3, with D perhaps TRBD2 (6 bases). Germline V lookup: CDR1 MRHNA, CDR2 SNTAGT. The CDR3 covers 15 residues. V was pared by 0 bases and J by 4 bases, with 11 bases between. The CDR3 DNA sequence: TGTGCCAGCAGTGACTCGGGCGGGGACTCAGATACGCAGTATTTT. Protein product: CASSDSGGDSDTQYF.